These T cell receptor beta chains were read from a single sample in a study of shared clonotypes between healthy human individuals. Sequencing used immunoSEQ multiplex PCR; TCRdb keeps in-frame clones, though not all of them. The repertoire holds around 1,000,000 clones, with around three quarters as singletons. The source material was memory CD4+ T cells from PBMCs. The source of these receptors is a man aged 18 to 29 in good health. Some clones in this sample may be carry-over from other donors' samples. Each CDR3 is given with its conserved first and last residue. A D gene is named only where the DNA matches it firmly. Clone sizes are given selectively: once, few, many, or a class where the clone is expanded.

CDR3 DNA: TGCGCCAGCAGCGTTACCGGGACGGCTTCCTACGAGCAGTACTTC; CDR3 protein: CASSVTGTASYEQYF; clone size: -; V gene: TRBV5-1; D gene: -; J gene: TRBJ2-7
CDR3 DNA: TGCGCCAGCAGCTCGGGACTAGCAGCCCATGAGCAGTTCTTC; CDR3 protein: CASSSGLAAHEQFF; clone size: once; V gene: TRBV5-1; D gene: TRBD2; J gene: TRBJ2-1
CDR3 DNA: TGTGCCAGTAGTATGGCGCCTACTTCCTACAATGAGCAGTTCTTC; CDR3 protein: CASSMAPTSYNEQFF; clone size: -; V gene: TRBV19; D gene: -; J gene: TRBJ2-1
CDR3 DNA: TGTGCCAGCAGCTTCGGCCCGGGACAGGGAGACGAGCAGTACTTC; CDR3 protein: CASSFGPGQGDEQYF; clone size: -; V gene: TRBV11-3; D gene: TRBD1; J gene: TRBJ2-7
CDR3 DNA: TGTGCCAGTAGTATAGATCCCTCAACTAGTAGCCACCCCCTAAGGGGTTACAATGAGCAGTTCTTC; CDR3 protein: CASSIDPSTSSHPLRGYNEQFF; clone size: -; V gene: TRBV19; D gene: -; J gene: TRBJ2-1
CDR3 DNA: TGTGCCAGTAGTATAGGGACACAGGGGAAAAACATTCAGTACTTC; CDR3 protein: CASSIGTQGKNIQYF; clone size: -; V gene: TRBV19; D gene: TRBD1; J gene: TRBJ2-4
CDR3 DNA: TGTGCCAGCAGCCAACGGAGCCCAGATACGCAGTATTTT; CDR3 protein: CASSQRSPDTQYF; clone size: -; V gene: TRBV11-2; D gene: -; J gene: TRBJ2-3
CDR3 DNA: TGTGCCAGCAGCTTAGACAGGGGAGATGAGCAGTTCTTC; CDR3 protein: CASSLDRGDEQFF; clone size: many; V gene: TRBV7-8; D gene: TRBD1; J gene: TRBJ2-1
CDR3 DNA: TGTGCCAGCAGTGAAGCTAGCGGATACACCGGGGAGCTGTTTTTT; CDR3 protein: CASSEASGYTGELFF; clone size: -; V gene: TRBV2; D gene: -; J gene: TRBJ2-2
CDR3 DNA: TGTGCCAGCAGTTTATGGAGGGTAAGCCACGGAGAGACCCAGTACTTC; CDR3 protein: CASSLWRVSHGETQYF; clone size: -; V gene: TRBV28; D gene: -; J gene: TRBJ2-5
CDR3 DNA: TGTGCCAGCATCGGGCAGGTGAACACCGGGGAGCTGTTTTTT; CDR3 protein: CASIGQVNTGELFF; clone size: -; V gene: TRBV28; D gene: -; J gene: TRBJ2-2
CDR3 DNA: TGTGCCAGCAGCTTAGGGAGAACCATCCAAGAGACCCAGTACTTC; CDR3 protein: CASSLGRTIQETQYF; clone size: -; V gene: TRBV7-3; D gene: -; J gene: TRBJ2-5
CDR3 DNA: TGTGCCAGCAGTGAAACCCCCCTATTAGTCAGCAGGAGCAATCAGCCCCAGCATTTT; CDR3 protein: CASSETPLLVSRSNQPQHF; clone size: -; V gene: TRBV6-1; D gene: -; J gene: TRBJ1-5
CDR3 DNA: TGTGCCTGGAGACAGGGGGCTGTACGTGAAAAACTGTTTTTT; CDR3 protein: CAWRQGAVREKLFF; clone size: -; V gene: TRBV30; D gene: TRBD1; J gene: TRBJ1-4
CDR3 DNA: TGTGCCAGCAGCTTAGGAGGACTAGCGTTCACTGAGCAGTTCTTC; CDR3 protein: CASSLGGLAFTEQFF; clone size: -; V gene: TRBV11-2; D gene: TRBD2; J gene: TRBJ2-1
CDR3 DNA: TGTGCCAGTAGTGGGTACGATGAGCAGTTCTTC; CDR3 protein: CASSGYDEQFF; clone size: -; V gene: TRBV19; D gene: -; J gene: TRBJ2-1
CDR3 DNA: TGTGCCAGCAGTGGTAACAGGGGACCCGGGACCCAGTACTTC; CDR3 protein: CASSGNRGPGTQYF; clone size: once; V gene: TRBV6-5; D gene: TRBD1; J gene: TRBJ2-5
CDR3 DNA: TGTGCCAGCAGCTTAAACCCCCGTGGGACTGGAGAGACCCAGTACTTC; CDR3 protein: CASSLNPRGTGETQYF; clone size: -; V gene: TRBV7-3; D gene: -; J gene: TRBJ2-5
CDR3 DNA: TGTGCCAGCAGCTTAGCAGTCAGTCCGGTGAACACTGAAGCTTTCTTT; CDR3 protein: CASSLAVSPVNTEAFF; clone size: many; V gene: TRBV7-8; D gene: -; J gene: TRBJ1-1
CDR3 DNA: TGTGCCACCAGCAGAGCAGGGGGGATCACAGATACGCAGTATTTT; CDR3 protein: CATSRAGGITDTQYF; clone size: once; V gene: TRBV15; D gene: -; J gene: TRBJ2-3
CDR3 DNA: TGCGCCAGCAGCCCGGGACTAGCGGGGTACGAGCAGTACTTC; CDR3 protein: CASSPGLAGYEQYF; clone size: -; V gene: TRBV5-6; D gene: TRBD2; J gene: TRBJ2-7
CDR3 DNA: TGCGCCAGCAGCCCGTGGACAGGGGGCGGCACCGGGGAGCTGTTTTTT; CDR3 protein: CASSPWTGGGTGELFF; clone size: -; V gene: TRBV5-1; D gene: TRBD1; J gene: TRBJ2-2
CDR3 DNA: TGTGCCAGCAGCTCGACGGTGAACACTGAAGCTTTCTTT; CDR3 protein: CASSSTVNTEAFF; clone size: -; V gene: TRBV7-3; D gene: -; J gene: TRBJ1-1
CDR3 DNA: TGCAGCGTTGAAGGGTACAACTATGGCTACACCTTC; CDR3 protein: CSVEGYNYGYTF; clone size: -; V gene: TRBV29-1; D gene: -; J gene: TRBJ1-2
CDR3 DNA: TGTGCCAGCAGCCGGCTAGGCGGCGAGCAGTACTTC; CDR3 protein: CASSRLGGEQYF; clone size: -; V gene: TRBV7-2; D gene: -; J gene: TRBJ2-7
CDR3 DNA: TGCGCCAGCAGCCCAGGACTAGCGGGAGGAAACGGTAATGAGCAGTTCTTC; CDR3 protein: CASSPGLAGGNGNEQFF; clone size: -; V gene: TRBV4-3; D gene: TRBD2; J gene: TRBJ2-1
CDR3 DNA: TGTGCCAGCAGTCCCCAGAACACCGGGGAGCTGTTTTTT; CDR3 protein: CASSPQNTGELFF; clone size: -; V gene: TRBV28; D gene: -; J gene: TRBJ2-2
CDR3 DNA: TGTGCCAGCTCACCAGACCAAAACAATGAGCAGTTCTTC; CDR3 protein: CASSPDQNNEQFF; clone size: -; V gene: TRBV18; D gene: -; J gene: TRBJ2-1
CDR3 DNA: TGTGCCAGCCAGCGACTAGCGGGAGCTGGGCGGGATACGCAGTATTTT; CDR3 protein: CASQRLAGAGRDTQYF; clone size: -; V gene: TRBV2; D gene: TRBD2; J gene: TRBJ2-3
CDR3 DNA: TGCGCCAGCAGCCCGTTTCGCGGGACAGGGGAGGATGGCTACACCTTC; CDR3 protein: CASSPFRGTGEDGYTF; clone size: -; V gene: TRBV5-1; D gene: TRBD1; J gene: TRBJ1-2
CDR3 DNA: TGTGCCAGCAGTTACTACTATGGGGAGGTCTACGAGCAGTACTTC; CDR3 protein: CASSYYYGEVYEQYF; clone size: -; V gene: TRBV6-5; D gene: -; J gene: TRBJ2-7
CDR3 DNA: TGCGCCAGCAGCTGGGGATTCTCTAACACAGATACGCAGTATTTT; CDR3 protein: CASSWGFSNTDTQYF; clone size: -; V gene: TRBV5-1; D gene: -; J gene: TRBJ2-3
CDR3 DNA: TGTGCCAGCAGCCAAGATCTCCCCCGGGCTGGGACCCAGTACTTC; CDR3 protein: CASSQDLPRAGTQYF; clone size: -; V gene: TRBV14; D gene: -; J gene: TRBJ2-5
CDR3 DNA: TGCGCCAGCAGTCCGGGGCCCACTAATGAAAAACTGTTTTTT; CDR3 protein: CASSPGPTNEKLFF; clone size: -; V gene: TRBV4-1; D gene: -; J gene: TRBJ1-4
CDR3 DNA: TGTGCCAGCTCCCCAATGGTTGGGCTATTCTCCTACGAGCAGTACTTC; CDR3 protein: CASSPMVGLFSYEQYF; clone size: -; V gene: TRBV18; D gene: -; J gene: TRBJ2-7
CDR3 DNA: TGCGCCAGCAGCCCGGGCGCAGGCCTCAATCAGCCCCAGCATTTT; CDR3 protein: CASSPGAGLNQPQHF; clone size: once; V gene: TRBV5-1; D gene: -; J gene: TRBJ1-5
CDR3 DNA: TGTGCCAGCAGCTTGGACAGGCACTCCTACGAGCAGTACTTC; CDR3 protein: CASSLDRHSYEQYF; clone size: -; V gene: TRBV7-8; D gene: TRBD1; J gene: TRBJ2-7
CDR3 DNA: TGTGCCAGCAGTTCACCCGGGTCAGGGGGGATCTATGGCTACACCTTC; CDR3 protein: CASSSPGSGGIYGYTF; clone size: once; V gene: TRBV28; D gene: TRBD1; J gene: TRBJ1-2
CDR3 DNA: TGTGCCAGCAGCTTAAGGCGGGAATCGTCCGAGCAGTACTTC; CDR3 protein: CASSLRRESSEQYF; clone size: -; V gene: TRBV11-3; D gene: -; J gene: TRBJ2-7